These 14 T cell receptor beta chains share one sample of origin, sequenced in a study of blood T cells in healthy people across ages. Primers used in a second PCR of about 6 to 11 cycles were a sample-barcoded 5' primer and a J-beta primer mix. MiXCR, run by TCRdb on the 5' RACE reads, gives a single entry per CDR3 protein. The sample includes around 1,500,000 distinct CDR3 sequences, roughly 30% seen only once; the top ten take roughly 8%. Sequencing was performed on blood. The receptor source for this set is a woman aged 25-40 years in good health.

This clonotype was detected a few times. The rearrangement uses TRBV3-1 and TRBJ2-1, with D unresolved. V was cut by 2 bases and J by 8 bases, with 4 bases left in between. Germline CDR1 is LGHDT and CDR2 is YNNKEL (reference sequence). There are 11 residues in the CDR3. In nucleotides, the CDR3 is TGTGCCAGCAGCCAACGTCATGAGCAGTTCTTC. Encoded protein: CASSQRHEQFF.

This CDR3 reads CASSPEQGTGTGELFF. For the CDR3, the DNA is TGTGCCAGCAGCCCGGAACAGGGGACGGGGACCGGGGAGCTGTTTTTT. V is TRBV7-6 and J is TRBJ2-2, with 7 bases fitting TRBD1. The CDR3 spans 16 residues. Germline V gene lookup returns CDR1 SGHVS and CDR2 FNYEAQ. V gave up 5 bases and J gave up 5 bases; unmatched junction bases: 11.

The chain carries TRBV6-2 or TRBV6-3 and TRBJ2-6; D gene ambiguous. Germline V gene lookup returns CDR1 MNHEY and CDR2 SVGEGT. The CDR3 has 15 residues. V lost 4 bases and J lost 0, with 7 bases in between. CDR3 nucleotides: TGTGCCAGCAGTTTTGCTATCTCTGGGGCCAACGTCCTGACTTTC. The encoded protein is CASSFAISGANVLTF.

At least ten counts were recorded for this clonotype. This chain connects TRBV10-3 to TRBJ2-4; the match to TRBD1 covers 7 bases. This CDR3 is 14 amino acids long. Germline V gene sequence: CDR1 ENHRY, CDR2 SYGVKD. Unmatched junction bases numbered 15, after V lost 4 bases and J lost 15 bases. The CDR3 loop reads CAISARDREDHWYF. The CDR3 coding sequence is TGTGCCATCAGTGCCAGAGACAGGGAAGATCATTGGTACTTC.

The chain recombines TRBV19 with TRBJ2-7; D is undetermined. From germline, CDR1 is LNHDA and CDR2 SQIVND (reference sequence). The CDR3 covers 13 residues. V lost 1 base and J lost 2, with 6 bases in between. For the CDR3, the DNA is TGTGCCAGTAGTATAGCCCAGACCTACGAGCAGTACTTC. Its translation: CASSIAQTYEQYF.

The V and J genes are TRBV25-1 and TRBJ2-7; D might be TRBD2 (6 bases). Deletions cut 1 base from V and 7 bases from J, with 8 bases between. There are 12 residues in the CDR3. Germline-derived CDR1 and CDR2 are MGHDK and SYGVNS. CDR3 DNA sequence: TGTGCCAGCAGTGAATTTGCGGGAGAGCAGTACTTC. Its protein is CASSEFAGEQYF.

This clonotype was detected many times. The V call is TRBV4-1, the J call TRBJ1-4; 7 bases align to TRBD1. V shed 6 bases and J 5 bases; nucleotides not matched to a gene: 6. CDR1 is MGHRA and CDR2 is YSYEKL in the germline V gene. This CDR3 contains 14 residues. The CDR3 DNA reads TGCGCCAGCAGTCACAGGGGACAGAATGAAAAACTGTTTTTT. It codes for CASSHRGQNEKLFF.

The V gene is TRBV4-3, the J gene TRBJ1-2, with a possible D match to TRBD1 (6 bases). CDR1 is LGHNA, CDR2 YSLEER, per germline. Trimming cost V 0 bases and J 4 bases, with 15 bases left between them. The CDR3 loop spans 16 amino acids. The CDR3 reads CASSQDQGSRSYGYTF. CDR3 nucleotide sequence: TGCGCCAGCAGCCAAGATCAGGGGTCGAGGAGCTATGGCTACACCTTC.

V is TRBV5-1 and J is TRBJ2-6; D gene ambiguous. The V end lost 7 bases, the J end lost 0 bases, and 14 bases lay between the germline ends. CDR1 SGHRS and CDR2 YFSETQ come from the germline V gene. The CDR3 length is 16 residues. CDR3 in amino acids: CASHWTVNSGANVLTF. The CDR3 DNA follows: TGCGCCAGCCACTGGACGGTGAACTCTGGGGCCAACGTCCTGACTTTC.

This clonotype has only a few counts. One end of the junction fails to match germline, which may point to a read error. This sequence joins TRBV7-2 and TRBJ2-7; possibly TRBD2 for D (6 bases). CDR1 is SGHTA, CDR2 FQGNSA, per germline. The CDR3 extends over 14 amino acids. DNA for the CDR3: TGTGCCAGCAGCAGGGAGCGGGTGTCCTACGGGCAGTACTTC. Its protein product is CASSRERVSYGQYF.

This clonotype was seen only a few times. This rearrangement joins TRBV10-3 to TRBJ2-7, with 8 nucleotides matching TRBD1. This CDR3 has 14 amino acids. V lost 2 bases to trimming and J lost 6 bases; unmatched junction nucleotides: 6. Germline CDR1 reads ENHRY; CDR2 reads SYGVKD. CDR3 loop: CAISELGTGGEQYF. The CDR3 DNA reads TGTGCCATCAGTGAGCTCGGTACAGGGGGCGAGCAGTACTTC.

V gene TRBV6-4 combines with J gene TRBJ2-7, with D possibly TRBD2 on 5 matching bases. CDR3 length equals 13 residues. Germline CDR1 MRHNA, CDR2 SNTAGT. The CDR3 DNA reads TGTACCAACAGTGAGAGGGAAGGCTACGAGCAGTACTTC. Translated: CTNSEREGYEQYF.

CDR3 amino acids: CASRAPIPRQGEETQYF. CDR3 bases: TGTGCCAGCCGAGCTCCCATCCCCCGACAGGGCGAGGAGACCCAGTACTTC. The chain couples TRBV11-2 to TRBJ2-5, with 7 nucleotides matching TRBD1. Germline V gene lookup returns CDR1 SGHAT and CDR2 FQNNGV. The CDR3 runs to 17 residues. With 8 bases clipped from V and 5 bases from J, the junction kept 20 bases outside the gene matches.

The rearrangement uses TRBV20-1 and TRBJ1-5; D is unclear. Trimming removed 1 base at V and 0 bases at J, with 7 bases between. Germline V gene data show CDR1 as DFQATT and CDR2 as SNEGSKA (reference sequence). The CDR3 has 14 amino acids. CDR3 coding DNA: TGCAGTGCTAGAGCCTCAGTTAGCAATCAGCCCCAGCATTTT. As protein: CSARASVSNQPQHF.